A selection of T cell receptor beta chains follows, all from one sample in a study of blood T cell repertoires in COVID-19. Clones were sequenced by immunoSEQ multiplex PCR, and TCRdb holds only the in-frame ones, with some missing. The sample comprises approximately 66,000 clones, less than 85% of which are singletons, and roughly 23% rests with the top ten. Sequencing was done on a sample of peripheral blood. These receptors originate from a man in his 60s with acute or convalescent COVID-19. CDR3s include the opening cysteine and the closing phenylalanine or tryptophan. A D gene is named only where the DNA matches it firmly. Where a row states a size, it is once, few, many or the class of an expanded clone; other rows omit it.

size: -; D: -; J: TRBJ1-5; V: TRBV29-1; CDR3: CSVGGDRGQPQHF; DNA: TGCAGCGTGGGGGGGGACCGGGGTCAGCCCCAGCATTTT
size: -; D: TRBD2; J: TRBJ2-1; V: TRBV11-2; CDR3: CASSRNLAGAYLVQFF; DNA: TGTGCCAGCAGCCGAAACCTAGCGGGGGCTTATCTGGTGCAGTTCTTC
size: -; D: TRBD1; J: TRBJ1-6; V: TRBV5-8; CDR3: CASSLGQGNSPLHF; DNA: TGTGCCAGCAGCTTAGGACAGGGGAATTCACCCCTCCACTTT
size: -; D: -; J: TRBJ1-2; V: TRBV9; CDR3: CASSVGQSYGYTF; DNA: TGTGCCAGCAGCGTAGGGCAGTCCTATGGCTACACCTTC
size: -; D: -; J: TRBJ1-6; V: TRBV14; CDR3: CASSQAGFNSPLHF; DNA: TGTGCCAGCAGCCAAGCAGGGTTTAATTCACCCCTCCACTTT
size: few; D: TRBD2; J: TRBJ2-5; V: TRBV6-2/TRBV6-3; CDR3: CASSLGTSSETQYF; DNA: TGTGCCAGCAGTTTAGGGACTAGTAGTGAGACCCAGTACTTC
size: many; D: -; J: TRBJ2-7; V: TRBV30; CDR3: CAWSVTSYEQYF; DNA: TGTGCCTGGAGTGTAACTAGTTACGAGCAGTACTTC
size: few; D: -; J: TRBJ2-1; V: TRBV1; CDR3: CTSSQGGANEQFF; DNA: TGCACCAGCAGCCAAGGGGGAGCCAATGAGCAGTTCTTC
size: -; D: -; J: TRBJ2-5; V: TRBV28; CDR3: CASSSGQLPQETQYF; DNA: TGTGCCAGCAGCTCGGGACAACTACCTCAAGAGACCCAGTACTTC
size: once; D: -; J: TRBJ1-6; V: TRBV7-3; CDR3: CASSTDSSYNSPLHF; DNA: TGTGCCAGCAGCACGGACAGCTCCTATAATTCACCCCTCCACTTT
size: -; D: -; J: TRBJ1-6; V: TRBV9; CDR3: CASSVGIGGNRNSPLHF; DNA: TGTGCCAGCAGCGTAGGGATAGGGGGTAATCGTAATTCACCCCTCCACTTT
size: -; D: -; J: TRBJ1-5; V: TRBV4-1; CDR3: CASSQGRSGNQPQHF; DNA: TGCGCCAGCAGCCAAGGGAGGTCGGGCAATCAGCCCCAGCATTTT
size: -; D: TRBD1; J: TRBJ1-1; V: TRBV6-5; CDR3: CASSRDRARSEAFF; DNA: TGTGCCAGCAGTCGGGACAGGGCGAGGTCTGAAGCTTTCTTT
size: -; D: TRBD2; J: TRBJ2-1; V: TRBV10-3; CDR3: CAISGMERGAYNEQFF; DNA: TGTGCCATCAGTGGTATGGAGCGGGGGGCTTACAATGAGCAGTTCTTC